Each of the 13 T cell receptor beta chains below was sequenced from the same sample in a study of blood T cell repertoires in COVID-19. The table came from immunoSEQ multiplex PCR; TCRdb's copy has only in-frame clones and leaves some out. Among roughly 76,000 clones listed, roughly four fifths were seen once. Sequenced input: peripheral blood. Receptor source: a man aged 65 to 79 with acute or convalescent COVID-19.

The J gene is TRBJ2-5, the V gene TRBV28; possible D gene TRBD1, 5 bases. V shed 2 bases and J shed 6 bases, with 13 bases lying between them. CDR1 is MDHEN and CDR2 is SYDVKM in the germline V gene. This CDR3 has 14 amino acids. The DNA for the CDR3 is TGTGCCAGCAGTTTAAGTGGGGCTTTAAAGACCCAGTACTTC. Translating gives CASSLSGALKTQYF.

The genes are TRBV19 and TRBJ2-7, with 8 bases identical to TRBD2. Germline CDR1 and CDR2: LNHDA and SQIVND (reference sequence). V lost 1 base to trimming and J lost 3 bases; unmatched junction nucleotides: 5. The CDR3 runs 15 residues. CDR3 coding DNA: TGTGCCAGTAGTATAGGGAGCGGGAGCGTCTACGAGCAGTACTTC. Residues: CASSIGSGSVYEQYF.

The V gene is TRBV28, the J gene TRBJ2-7; 11 bases line up with TRBD1. The junction had 8 bases not matched to a gene; V was cut back by 6 bases and J by 7 bases. Germline-derived CDR1 and CDR2 are MDHEN and SYDVKM. The CDR3 has 14 amino acids. The CDR3 DNA reads as TGTGCCAGCAGGTGGGACAGGGGGGCTTGGGAGCAGTACTTC. Its protein product is CASRWDRGAWEQYF.

The chain links TRBV29-1 to TRBJ1-4; the match to TRBD1 covers 10 bases. V was clipped by 8 bases and J by 8 bases; unmatched bases: 8. CDR3 size: 13 residues. From germline, CDR1 is SQVTM and CDR2 ANQGSEA. In DNA form, the CDR3 reads TGCAGCTTTACCGGGACAGGGGAAGAAAAACTGTTTTTT. Translating it yields CSFTGTGEEKLFF. Full variable domain (rest looked up from reference TRBV29-1 and TRBJ1-4): SAVISQKPSRDICQRGTSLTIQCQVDSQVTMMFWYRQQPGQSLTLIATANQGSEATYESGFVIDKFPISRPNLTFSTLTVSNMSPEDSSIYLCSFTGTGEEKLFFGSGTQLSVL.

This clone was observed a few times. The rearrangement links TRBV6-6 to TRBJ1-6; a possible D gene is TRBD1 (5 bases). The CDR3 is 13 residues long. Trimming left V 6 bases short and J 10 bases short, with 13 bases between. Germline CDR1 is MNHNY and CDR2 is SVGAGI (reference sequence). CDR3 loop: CASRQAQTSPLHF. The CDR3 coding sequence is TGTGCCAGCAGACAGGCGCAGACCTCACCCCTCCACTTT.

This clone was seen a few times. This sequence joins TRBV3-1 (or the pseudogene TRBV3-2) and TRBJ1-6; 10 nucleotides align to TRBD1. J gave up 9 bases and V 5 bases, and 7 bases lay outside the gene matches. The germline V gene has CDR1 LGHDT and CDR2 YNNKEL (reference sequence). The length of the CDR3 is 15 residues. CDR3 in DNA: TGTGCCAGCAGCTACCGGGACAGGGGACTTTCACCCCTCCACTTT. This codes for CASSYRDRGLSPLHF.

The chain recombines TRBV7-8 with TRBJ2-1; TRBD2 agrees at 13 bases. CDR3 length equals 17 residues. With V trimmed by 5 bases and J by 2 bases, 6 bases remained unmatched. CDR1 is SGHVS and CDR2 is FQNEAQ in the germline V gene. CDR3 coding DNA: TGTGCCAGCAGCACGGGACTAGCGGGAAGAACCTACAATGAGCAGTTCTTC. It translates to CASSTGLAGRTYNEQFF.

This clone was seen only once. V and J are TRBV7-2 and TRBJ1-1; TRBD1 matches 7 bases. The CDR3 totals 14 residues. The trim removed 5 bases at V and 1 base at J, leaving 4 bases unmatched. CDR1 and CDR2 from the germline V gene are SGHTA and FQGNSA. The CDR3, as DNA: TGTGCCAGCAGCCCTAACAGGGGGAACACTGAAGCTTTCTTT. Translation gives CASSPNRGNTEAFF.

The CDR3 protein is CASNRAGVANTGELFF. In nucleotides, the CDR3 is TGTGCCAGCAATCGAGCGGGAGTCGCGAACACCGGGGAGCTGTTTTTT. The genes are TRBV5-5 and TRBJ2-2; 8 bases line up with TRBD2. The CDR3 contains 16 residues. V shed 6 bases, J shed 0 bases, and the junction held 7 bases outside the gene matches. CDR1 is SGHKS, CDR2 YYEKEE, per germline (reference sequence).

The V and J genes are TRBV18 and TRBJ2-6; TRBD1 matches at 7 bases. The V segment lost 6 bases and the J segment 0 bases; nucleotides outside the gene matches: 2. The germline V gene has CDR1 KGHSH and CDR2 LQKENI. The CDR3 runs 15 residues. The CDR3 spells CASSQGDSGANVLTF. In DNA, the CDR3 is TGTGCCAGCTCTCAGGGGGACTCTGGGGCCAACGTCCTGACTTTC.

The V call is TRBV5-1, the J call TRBJ2-3, with TRBD2 matching over 10 bases. The CDR3 totals 15 residues. Germline V CDR1 and CDR2: SGHRS, YFSETQ. V lost 7 bases to trimming and J lost 0 bases; unmatched junction nucleotides: 5. The CDR3 DNA reads as TGCGCCAGCTGGGCTAGCGGGAGTAGCACAGATACGCAGTATTTT. It translates to CASWASGSSTDTQYF.

The chain joins TRBV9 to TRBJ1-6, with D possibly being TRBD1 (5 bases). Germline CDR1 is SGDLS and CDR2 is YYNGEE. Trimming pared 3 bases from V and 3 bases from J, leaving 7 bases between. CDR3 length: 14 amino acids. CDR3 region: CASSAQDYNSPLHF. The CDR3 DNA reads TGTGCCAGCAGCGCACAGGACTATAATTCACCCCTCCACTTT. Full variable domain (missing parts from reference TRBV9 and TRBJ1-6): DSGVTQTPKHLITATGQRVTLRCSPRSGDLSVYWYQQSLDQGLQFLIQYYNGEERAKGNILERFSAQQFPDLHSELNLSSLELGDSALYFCASSAQDYNSPLHFGNGTRLTVT.

V usage is TRBV14 and J usage is TRBJ2-7; the D is unclear. V lost 0 bases and J lost 4, with 13 bases in between. Germline-derived CDR1 and CDR2 are SGHDN and FVKESK. This CDR3 has 15 residues. The CDR3 region is CASSQERQVYYEQYF. CDR3 bases: TGTGCCAGCAGCCAAGAACGCCAGGTATATTACGAGCAGTACTTC.